This T cell receptor (beta chain) originates from a study of siplizumab effects on memory and regulatory T cells (dated by TCRdb to between 2018 and 2021). Regarding the research as a whole: The effect of the anti-CD2 antibody siplizumab on alloreactive T-cell subsets was examined in allogeneic mixed lymphocyte reactions constructed from human PBMCs. General findings and caveats noted by the study authors: Of the alloreactive CD4+ clones that could be mapped, the Treg-derived share averaged approximately 69% with siplizumab compared with 25% to 30% in control reactions. Because sequences at frequencies below about 10^-5 were poorly captured, only a minor fraction of alloreactive clones could be mapped back to unstimulated subsets. The cumulative frequency of alloreactive sequences traceable to unstimulated CD4+ memory T cells was significantly reduced by siplizumab. Unstimulated naive T cells appeared to be more diverse than memory T cells, and naive cells seemed to make a substantial contribution to the alloresponse. The suppressive function of proliferating Tregs from siplizumab cultures was not functionally confirmed. Roughly 80-96% of proliferating CD4+ or CD8+ clones could not be assigned a naive or memory phenotype.

A word on this clone: The clone's antigen remains unknown. The sample holds no much larger clone one base away, and base qualities are not on file.

To prepare the library, the immunoSEQ multiplex PCR assay was applied. Roughly 100,000 TCR templates per sample were assayed by the deep sequencing platform. Genomic DNA extracted from sorted T cells was used for TCRbeta CDR3 sequencing. Turning to the authors' computational methods: Clonal analysis of TCRbeta CDR3 data was done in the R programming language. Alloreactive CD4+ and CD8+ clones were defined by comparing unstimulated samples with post-reaction CFSE-low samples. Regulatory or non-regulatory origin was assigned to alloreactive CD4+ clones by matching of sequences to sorted unstimulated Treg and non-Treg repertoires. Entries here come from immuneACCESS through TCRdb and include only in-frame sequences with V and J called. Some clones fail to appear in such tables; in the studies checked, an unresolved V gene covers under half of the shortfall, and the cause of the remainder is unknown. V and J calls plus clone size are reproduced from that table; the DNA served to infer D and trimming. A total of over 35,000 clones appear in this sample, 89% of them only once. The ten largest clones capture 0.2% to 0.3% of the sample.

V drops 5 bases and J drops 0 bases, leaving 4 bases in between. The cysteine opens and the phenylalanine closes a CDR3 of 12 amino acids. The retained sequence is limited to the CDR3, 36 bases, with the frame set at the first base. CDR1 and CDR2, looked up from the germline V gene, are SGHVS and FQNEAQ. Additional sequencing covered unstimulated subsets from three donor pairs, namely CD8+ effector memory, CD4+ naive, CD8+ TEMRA, CD4+ memory and CD8+ naive. Sorted unstimulated T cells and proliferating T cells recovered from mixed lymphocyte reactions were subjected to TCRbeta CDR3 sequencing. Fresh whole blood from approximately ten HLA-typed healthy donors was used to isolate PBMCs.

This TCR was recovered from a human donor in good health. The V gene is TRBV7-8 and the J gene is TRBJ2-5; the D gene cannot be resolved reliably. Material for sequencing was naive CD4+ T cells sorted from blood. The label giving this sample's cell subset or site can be read as: unstimulated naive T cells. The DNA sequence reads TGTGCCAGCAGCAAGTACCAAGAGACCCAGTACTTC. Its protein is CASSKYQETQYF.